The sequence of this T cell receptor beta chain was determined in a study of cytomegalovirus exposure and HLA in healthy donors. Study-wide findings and caveats: The dataset shows that most TCR sequences were rare, while some public TCRs occurred in many donors. TCR association rates varied by HLA locus in a later analysis, with DRB1 highest and HLA-C lowest.

This clone was counted only a few times. Its antigen remains unknown. Use of 60 Vbeta and 13 Jbeta primers characterized the PCR. Sequencing was performed with immunoSEQ multiplex PCR; in TCRdb, only in-frame clones are kept and a portion is missing. Here the sample spans about 150,000 clones, over 50% being singletons. This CDR3 contains 12 residues. The trim removed 2 bases at V and 7 bases at J, leaving 1 base unmatched. Germline assignment: CDR1 MDHEN and CDR2 SYDVKM. The chain combines TRBV28 with TRBJ1-2, with TRBD1 matching 7 bases. Sequences were obtained from PBMCs. This clonotype was obtained from a human donor in good health. As DNA, the CDR3 is TGTGCCAGCAGTTTAAGACAGGGTGGCTACACCTTC. Translated: CASSLRQGGYTF.